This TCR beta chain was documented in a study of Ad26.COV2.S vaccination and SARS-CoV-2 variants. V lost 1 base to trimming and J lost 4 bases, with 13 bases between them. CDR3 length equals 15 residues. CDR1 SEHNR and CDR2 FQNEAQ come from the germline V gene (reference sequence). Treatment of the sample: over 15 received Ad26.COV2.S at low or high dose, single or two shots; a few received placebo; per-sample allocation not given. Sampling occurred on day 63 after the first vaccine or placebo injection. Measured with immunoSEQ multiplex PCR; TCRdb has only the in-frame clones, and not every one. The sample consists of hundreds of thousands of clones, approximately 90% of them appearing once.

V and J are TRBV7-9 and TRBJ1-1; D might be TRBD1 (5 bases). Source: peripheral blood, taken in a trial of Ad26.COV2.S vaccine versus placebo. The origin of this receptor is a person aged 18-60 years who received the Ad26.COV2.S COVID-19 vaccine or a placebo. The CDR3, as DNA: TGTGCCAGCAGCTTAGGTCCAGGGTCGGCCACTGAAGCTTTCTTT. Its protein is CASSLGPGSATEAFF.